This TCR beta chain was captured by sequencing in a study of blood T cells in healthy people across ages. Study outcomes and limitations: Observed TCR beta diversity per million T cells went down as age went up. This fall followed a roughly linear course with age.

This CDR3 has 15 residues. V was cut by 5 bases and J by 10 bases, with 20 bases left in between. The germline V gene has CDR1 KGHDR and CDR2 SFDVKD. A second roughly 7 to 12 cycle PCR used barcoded and J-beta primers. TCRdb independently ran MiXCR on the 5' RACE reads; one entry per CDR3 protein. Here the sample spans fewer than 1,200,000 distinct CDR3 sequences, roughly a quarter being singletons. This clonotype was recorded a few times. Its specificity is not known. These data were likewise used in another study, on T cells of mothers and their children. That work states: Healthy Caucasian mothers, a few in number, and their six children were the donors. Sample barcodes and 2-4 random nucleotides were added by the M1S primer of the second PCR. Overlap in related mother-child pairs always slightly exceeded unrelated pairs, never significantly.

V is TRBV24-1 and J is TRBJ2-1; the D is unclear. The sample comprised blood. The sequence derives from a girl aged 2 to 10 in good health. The CDR3 DNA is TGTGCCACCAGTGTTTCCGGCATTACCCCCTCGGAGCAGTTCTTC. Protein: CATSVSGITPSEQFF.